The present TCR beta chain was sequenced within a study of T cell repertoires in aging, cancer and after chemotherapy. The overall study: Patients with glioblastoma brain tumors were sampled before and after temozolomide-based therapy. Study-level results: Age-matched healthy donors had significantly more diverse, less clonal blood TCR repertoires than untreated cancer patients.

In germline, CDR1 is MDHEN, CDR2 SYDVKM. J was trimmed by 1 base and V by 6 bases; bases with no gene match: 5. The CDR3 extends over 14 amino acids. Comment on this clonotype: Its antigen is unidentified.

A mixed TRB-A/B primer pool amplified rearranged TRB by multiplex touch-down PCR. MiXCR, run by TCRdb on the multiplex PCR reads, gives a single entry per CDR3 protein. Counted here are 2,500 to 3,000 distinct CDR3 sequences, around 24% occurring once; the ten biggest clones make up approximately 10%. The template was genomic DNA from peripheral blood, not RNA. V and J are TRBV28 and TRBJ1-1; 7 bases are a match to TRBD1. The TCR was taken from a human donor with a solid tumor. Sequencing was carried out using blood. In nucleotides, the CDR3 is TGTGCCAGCAGGCCAGGACAGGAGAACACTGAAGCTTTCTTT. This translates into CASRPGQENTEAFF. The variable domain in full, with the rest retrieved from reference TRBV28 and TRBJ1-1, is DVKVTQSSRYLVKRTGEKVFLECVQDMDHENMFWYRQDPGLGLRLIYFSYDVKMKEKGDIPEGYSVSREKKERFSLILESASTNQTSMYLCASRPGQENTEAFFGQGTRLTVV.